Listed below are T cell receptor beta chains from one sample, sequenced in a study of blood T cell repertoires in COVID-19. Sequencing used immunoSEQ multiplex PCR; TCRdb keeps in-frame clones, though not all of them. The data hold under 200,000 clones, with 84% observed a single time. Specimen: peripheral blood. These receptors were obtained from a woman aged 70-85 years with COVID-19, enrolled during active disease. Both conserved end residues are part of each CDR3. The D gene is left open where the match is weak. Some rows mark clone size as missing; the rest say once, few, many or name a class of expanded clone.

CDR3,DNA,length,J,V,size,D
CASTAVKNTEAFF,TGTGCCAGCACGGCGGTGAAGAACACTGAAGCTTTCTTT,13,TRBJ1-1,TRBV27,few,-
CASSQVANYNSPLHF,TGCGCCAGCAGCCAAGTTGCTAACTATAATTCACCCCTCCACTTT,15,TRBJ1-6,TRBV4-1,-,-
CASRNTGSSYNSPLHF,TGTGCCAGCAGAAACACAGGGAGCTCCTATAATTCACCCCTCCACTTT,16,TRBJ1-6,TRBV28,-,-
CASSLRRPTLNTEAFF,TGTGCCAGCAGTTTACGGCGGCCGACTCTGAACACTGAAGCTTTCTTT,16,TRBJ1-1,TRBV28,-,-
CASGSREAGGDTQYF,TGTGCCAGCGGGTCGCGTGAGGCAGGGGGAGATACGCAGTATTTT,15,TRBJ2-3,TRBV6-6,-,TRBD1
CASSLLFTWWPLVKLAKNIQYF,TGTGCCAGCAGTTTATTGTTTACTTGGTGGCCGCTAGTGAAACTAGCCAAAAACATTCAGTACTTC,22,TRBJ2-4,TRBV28,once,-
CASSQARTGGTPLHF,TGTGCCAGCAGCCAAGCGAGAACAGGGGGTACACCCCTCCACTTT,15,TRBJ1-6,TRBV4-2,once,TRBD1
CAWSVTRQPPGKLFF,TGTGCCTGGAGTGTAACCCGCCAGCCCCCCGGGAAACTGTTTTTT,15,TRBJ1-4,TRBV30,-,-
CASRPTGVYEQYF,TGTGCCAGCAGACCGACAGGGGTCTACGAGCAGTACTTC,13,TRBJ2-7,TRBV6-5,-,TRBD1
CASRSDRAGGTQYF,TGTGCCAGCCGCTCGGACAGGGCTGGAGGGACCCAGTACTTC,14,TRBJ2-5,TRBV6-6,once,TRBD1
CASTQKRGGFTEAFF,TGCGCCAGCACCCAGAAGCGCGGAGGGTTCACTGAAGCTTTCTTT,15,TRBJ1-1,TRBV4-1,-,-
CAWKAGNTDTQYF,TGTGCCTGGAAAGCCGGGAACACAGATACGCAGTATTTT,13,TRBJ2-3,TRBV30,few,-
CASSQVHHTQYF,TGTGCCAGCAGCCAAGTTCATCATACGCAGTATTTT,12,TRBJ2-3,TRBV14,-,-
CSVAGGTGANEAFF,TGCAGCGTCGCTGGAGGGACAGGGGCGAATGAAGCTTTCTTT,14,TRBJ1-1,TRBV29-1,-,TRBD1
CASSFSGGNYGYTF,TGTGCCAGCAGTTTTTCTGGCGGGAACTATGGCTACACCTTC,14,TRBJ1-2,TRBV27,-,-
CASRAVPGELFF,TGTGCCAGTAGGGCGGTCCCCGGGGAGCTGTTTTTT,12,TRBJ2-2,TRBV19,few,-
CASSLSWQGGTEAFF,TGTGCCAGCAGCTTATCTTGGCAGGGAGGAACTGAAGCTTTCTTT,15,TRBJ1-1,TRBV7-2,-,-
CAISPTSGDYNEQFF,TGTGCCATCAGCCCGACTAGCGGGGATTACAATGAGCAGTTCTTC,15,TRBJ2-1,TRBV10-3,-,TRBD2
CASSLSWGEGTEAFF,TGCGCCAGCAGCTTGAGTTGGGGAGAAGGCACTGAAGCTTTCTTT,15,TRBJ1-1,TRBV5-1,once,-
CAISESTQFQTGYTF,TGTGCCATCAGTGAGTCGACTCAATTTCAGACCGGCTACACCTTC,15,TRBJ1-2,TRBV10-3,-,-
CASRRGRGHNHTDTQYF,TGTGCCAGCAGGCGGGGGCGGGGCCACAACCACACAGATACGCAGTATTTT,17,TRBJ2-3,TRBV7-8,-,-
CASSLGDGLAGGFEQYF,TGTGCCAGTAGCCTCGGCGACGGACTAGCGGGAGGGTTCGAGCAGTACTTC,17,TRBJ2-7,TRBV19,-,TRBD2
CASSLEGARGDTQYF,TGCGCCAGCAGCTTGGAGGGGGCGCGGGGAGATACGCAGTATTTT,15,TRBJ2-3,TRBV5-1,-,-
CASSTGQGYAFF,TGTGCCAGCAGCACTGGACAGGGCTACGCTTTCTTT,12,TRBJ1-1,TRBV5-6,-,TRBD1
CASSTSGNTDTQYF,TGTGCCAGCTCGACTAGCGGAAACACAGATACGCAGTATTTT,14,TRBJ2-3,TRBV7-9,once,TRBD2
CASSLLGQDNSPLHF,TGTGCCAGCAGCTTATTGGGACAGGATAATTCACCCCTCCACTTT,15,TRBJ1-6,TRBV7-9,-,TRBD1
CASSRWGRQGSYNSPLHF,TGTGCCAGCAGCCGATGGGGTAGACAGGGCTCCTATAATTCACCCCTCCACTTT,18,TRBJ1-6,TRBV11-2,-,TRBD1
CASSSRDNNQPQHF,TGTGCCAGCAGCTCCAGGGACAACAATCAGCCCCAGCATTTT,14,TRBJ1-5,TRBV5-4,-,-
CASSLWSGMNTEAFF,TGTGCCAGCAGCTTGTGGTCCGGGATGAACACTGAAGCTTTCTTT,15,TRBJ1-1,TRBV5-8,few,-
CASRQGDNYGYTF,TGCGCCAGCCGACAGGGGGATAACTATGGCTACACCTTC,13,TRBJ1-2,TRBV5-1,-,TRBD1
CASIRGQGIGEQYF,TGTGCCAGCATAAGAGGTCAGGGAATTGGCGAGCAGTACTTC,14,TRBJ2-7,TRBV27,-,-
CASRSGGTGSSDTQYF,TGTGCCAGCAGGTCCGGGGGGACAGGTAGCTCAGATACGCAGTATTTT,16,TRBJ2-3,TRBV27,-,-
CASSAVGLSYEQYF,TGTGCCAGCAGTGCGGTGGGCCTCTCCTACGAGCAGTACTTC,14,TRBJ2-7,TRBV2,-,-
CASGFGQREEPQHF,TGTGCCAGCGGATTTGGTCAGAGGGAAGAGCCCCAGCATTTT,14,TRBJ1-5,TRBV3-1/TRBV3-2,-,-
CASSRNRGDQPQHF,TGTGCCAGCAGTAGAAACAGGGGGGACCAGCCCCAGCATTTT,14,TRBJ1-5,TRBV27,-,TRBD1